This entry concerns a single TCR beta chain. The data are from a study of blood T cell repertoires in COVID-19. Study details: Sources were T cells, B-cell-depleted T cells, or PBMCs; the material itself was cDNA or gDNA.

Authors' analysis steps: It was from reference gene primer amplification that nucleated cell counts were estimated. Clones were sequenced by immunoSEQ multiplex PCR, and TCRdb holds only the in-frame ones, with some missing. That table supplies the V and J calls and clone size; D and trimming were determined from the DNA. This sample has 180,000 or so clones, with about 80% found just once. The TCR was taken from a human donor with acute or convalescent COVID-19. The donor label of this sample is uncertain. Sequenced material: peripheral blood.

This CDR3 reads CASSGGHYSNQPQHF. As DNA, the CDR3 is TGTGCCAGCAGTGGGGGACATTATAGCAATCAGCCCCAGCATTTT. The rearrangement uses TRBV2 and TRBJ1-5; possibly TRBD1 for D (6 bases). The CDR3 is made up of 15 amino acids. Germline V gene sequence: CDR1 SNHLY, CDR2 FYNNEI. Trimming pared 4 bases from V and 0 bases from J, leaving 10 bases between.